This paragraph reports one T cell receptor beta chain. Its antigen has not been determined. The input lacks base qualities; no much larger clone sits a single base away. The method behind the library was the immunoSEQ multiplex PCR assay. TCRdb took this table from immuneACCESS and kept in-frame rearrangements with V and J called. Such tables lack part of the clones; where checked against another copy, unresolved V genes explain under half of the gap, and the rest is unexplained. In this sample the table shows some 25,000 clones, 85% to 90% of which occur a single time. Together, the top ten hold under 1.5% of the sample. Trimming costs V 4 bases and J 5 bases, and their ends lie 15 bases apart. The cysteine opens and the phenylalanine closes a CDR3 of 15 amino acids. Only the CDR3 DNA stays, 45 bases, in frame from base 1. CDR1 and CDR2, looked up from the germline V gene, are MNHNS and SASEGT. Memory CD4+ T cells were sorted ex vivo from peripheral blood of narcolepsy patients and healthy controls for TCR Vbeta sequencing.

The sample is drawn from a study of T cells in narcolepsy (dated by TCRdb to about 2018). For the wider study: Patients with narcolepsy type 1 or type 2 (NT1, NT2) were enrolled in the study together with healthy control donors. To look for autoreactive T cells in narcolepsy patients that target self-antigens of hypocretin neurons (hypocretin, TRIB2), the study used TCR Vbeta sequencing to follow clonotypes in blood and CSF.

Paper-wide results and their limitations: Autoreactive clonotypes were reported to be detected serially in the blood of the same patients and of different patients, but not in the blood of healthy controls. HCRT-specific and TRIB2-specific autoreactive clonotypes were highlighted in plots that compared CD4+ T cell clonotypes in CSF versus blood from the same patient. Patients and controls had comparable numbers of sequenced blood memory CD4+ clonotypes, averaging about 39,000 and 35,000, respectively. Some blood memory CD4+ repertoires from patients and controls contained no sequences matching autoreactive T cell clones.

The sample consisted of CD45RA- memory CD4+ T cells from PBMCs. The cell subset or site label of this sample denotes: memory T cells sorted ex vivo from peripheral blood. Rearrangement joined TRBV6-1 to TRBJ1-5; a tentative D match to TRBD1 spans 6 bases. This sequence originates from a human donor with narcolepsy. The base sequence is TGTGCCAGCAGTGGGCCTCAGGGGACGTATCAGCCCCAGCATTTT. Protein translation: CASSGPQGTYQPQHF.